These 25 T cell receptor beta chains were all obtained from the same sample, sequenced in a study of T cell responses to AZD1222 COVID-19 vaccine. Profiled with immunoSEQ multiplex PCR; TCRdb holds only in-frame clones, not every one. The sample lists 120,000 to 150,000 clones, 86% occurring once. Sequencing used peripheral blood, obtained 28 days after the second AZD1222 dose. These receptor sequences come from an adult who received the AZD1222 COVID-19 vaccine.

This chain uses TRBV6-6 with TRBJ1-1, with D unclear. The length of the CDR3 is 14 residues. V lost 0 bases to trimming and J lost 5 bases, with 10 bases between them. CDR1 and CDR2 (germline): MNHNY, SVGAGI (reference sequence). The CDR3 DNA reads as TGTGCCAGCAGTTACTCTCCCTCGGGGACTGAAGCTTTCTTT. Residues: CASSYSPSGTEAFF.

The genes are TRBV12-3 or TRBV12-4 and TRBJ1-2, with D unresolved. V was shortened by 7 bases and J by 3 bases, with 9 bases between the two germline ends. CDR3 length: 12 residues. The CDR3 region is CASTLSDYGYTF. CDR3 sequence (DNA): TGTGCCAGCACCCTTAGCGACTATGGCTACACCTTC.

The rearrangement links TRBV2 to TRBJ1-2; no firm D call. The CDR3 runs 11 residues. V dropped 7 bases and J dropped 4 bases, with 7 bases sitting between them. The germline CDR1 and CDR2 sequences are SNHLY and FYNNEI. The CDR3 DNA follows: TGTGCCAGCACAGAATTCTATGGCTACACCTTC. This sequence encodes CASTEFYGYTF.

This chain links TRBV7-2 with TRBJ2-1; D is uncertain. Germline lookup yields CDR1 SGHTA and CDR2 FQGNSA. The CDR3 has 14 residues. Trimming shortened V by 4 bases and J by 3 bases, and 10 bases separated the two germline ends. The CDR3 reads CASSSPAVYNEQFF. CDR3 sequence (DNA): TGTGCCAGCAGCTCCCCGGCAGTCTACAATGAGCAGTTCTTC.

The chain uses TRBV28 and TRBJ1-1, with TRBD1 as a possible D gene (6 bases). Germline CDR1 and CDR2: MDHEN and SYDVKM. The CDR3 is made up of 15 amino acids. Trimming left V 2 bases short and J 4 bases short, with 14 bases between. The CDR3 here is CASSLAWGQSTEAFF. In DNA, the CDR3 is TGTGCCAGCAGTTTAGCCTGGGGGCAGAGCACTGAAGCTTTCTTT.

The chain recombines TRBV10-3 with TRBJ2-7; no definite D call. Germline V gene sequence: CDR1 ENHRY, CDR2 SYGVKD. With 4 bases removed from V and 2 bases from J, the gap between germline ends came to 9 bases. The CDR3 has 13 residues. DNA for the CDR3: TGTGCCATCAGTGGTGGCAGCACCTACGAGCAGTACTTC. This sequence encodes CAISGGSTYEQYF.

This chain links TRBV4-1 with TRBJ2-7, with 11 positions matching TRBD2. Germline V lookup: CDR1 MGHRA, CDR2 YSYEKL. The CDR3 totals 15 residues. V shed 0 bases, J shed 2 bases, and the junction held 0 bases outside the gene matches. The CDR3 here is CASSQETSGAYEQYF. CDR3 in DNA: TGCGCCAGCAGCCAAGAGACTAGCGGGGCCTACGAGCAGTACTTC.

This rearrangement joins TRBV5-6 to TRBJ2-3; D may be TRBD1 (5 bases). Trimming cost V 1 base and J 0 bases, with 12 bases left between them. Looked up from germline, CDR1 is SGHDT and CDR2 is YYEEEE. This CDR3 has 16 residues. CDR3 loop: CASSLLGPSSTDTQYF. CDR3 bases: TGTGCCAGCAGCTTGTTGGGGCCGTCTAGCACAGATACGCAGTATTTT.

V is TRBV10-3 and J is TRBJ2-5; maybe TRBD1 (6 bases). Germline values: CDR1 ENHRY, CDR2 SYGVKD. The CDR3 has 15 amino acids. Trimming cost V 0 bases and J 5 bases, with 13 bases left between them. CDR3: CAISESGAATETQYF. CDR3 DNA: TGTGCCATCAGTGAGTCGGGGGCAGCGACTGAGACCCAGTACTTC.

This clone has a single count. The rearrangement uses TRBV6-5 and TRBJ2-1; 10 bases agree with TRBD2. V was pared by 3 bases and J by 5 bases, with 7 bases of the junction left unmatched. This CDR3 is built from 16 residues. CDR1 and CDR2 from the germline V gene are MNHEY and SVGAGI. CDR3 nucleotide sequence: TGTGCCAGCAGTTATATGGCTAGCGGGGGAAACAATGAGCAGTTCTTC. Protein product: CASSYMASGGNNEQFF.

This clone was picked up one time. The gene calls are TRBV10-3 and TRBJ1-1; the match to TRBD1 covers 9 bases. The length of the CDR3 is 14 residues. The germline gives CDR1 ENHRY, CDR2 SYGVKD. The junction had 5 bases not matched to a gene; V was cut back by 5 bases and J by 4 bases. This CDR3 reads CAISYRGQGTEAFF. CDR3 sequence (DNA): TGTGCCATCAGTTACAGGGGGCAGGGCACTGAAGCTTTCTTT.

The J gene is TRBJ1-2, the V gene TRBV5-6, with no clear D. Germline V gene lookup returns CDR1 SGHDT and CDR2 YYEEEE. This CDR3 comprises 12 residues. V lost 6 bases to trimming and J lost 4 bases, with 10 bases between them. Written as DNA, the CDR3 is TGTGCCAGCACCAACAGTGCCTATGGCTACACCTTC. Protein sequence: CASTNSAYGYTF.

This chain connects TRBV5-4 to TRBJ2-3; TRBD2 matches at 8 bases. Germline-derived CDR1 and CDR2 are SGHNT and YYREEE (reference sequence). V shed 7 bases, J shed 2 bases, and the junction held 12 bases outside the gene matches. This CDR3 spans 16 amino acids. CDR3 region: CASGTQGLGTTDTQYF. DNA of the CDR3: TGTGCCAGCGGAACCCAGGGACTAGGGACCACAGATACGCAGTATTTT.

The V call is TRBV7-9, the J call TRBJ1-5; weak D call: TRBD1 (6 bases). Germline V gene data show CDR1 as SEHNR and CDR2 as FQNEAQ (reference sequence). Trimming left V 5 bases short and J 3 bases short, with 14 bases between. The CDR3 is 15 residues long. The CDR3 loop is CASSPTGQFNQPQHF. CDR3 DNA sequence: TGTGCCAGCAGCCCTACCGGACAGTTCAATCAGCCCCAGCATTTT.

The chain couples TRBV7-6 to TRBJ1-5; 12 bases agree with TRBD1. With 5 bases clipped from V and 7 bases from J, the junction kept 9 bases outside the gene matches. Germline CDR1 is SGHVS and CDR2 is FNYEAQ. The CDR3 loop spans 16 amino acids. Written as DNA, the CDR3 is TGTGCCAGCAGCAACAGGGGGACAGGGGGCAGCCAGCCCCAGCATTTT. Translation: CASSNRGTGGSQPQHF.

The chain joins TRBV5-1 to TRBJ2-5, with 7 bases lining up with TRBD1. This CDR3 is built from 15 residues. Germline values: CDR1 SGHRS, CDR2 YFSETQ. V shed 5 bases and J 1 base; nucleotides not matched to a gene: 8. CDR3 loop: CASSSLTGFQETQYF. The CDR3 nucleotides read TGCGCCAGCAGTTCACTGACAGGGTTCCAAGAGACCCAGTACTTC.

This chain uses TRBV6-5 with TRBJ1-2; D is perhaps TRBD1 (6 bases). Trimming removed 10 bases at V and 7 bases at J, with 19 bases between. The CDR3 is 13 residues long. CDR1 and CDR2 from the germline V gene are MNHEY and SVGAGI. CDR3 region: CAIRDNPIGGYTF. CDR3 nucleotides: TGTGCCATTCGGGACAACCCTATTGGTGGCTACACCTTC.

The rearrangement joins TRBV27 to TRBJ1-2; D gene ambiguous. Trimming shortened V by 2 bases and J by 2 bases, and 9 bases separated the two germline ends. Germline V CDR1 and CDR2: MNHEY, SMNVEV (reference sequence). The CDR3 covers 14 residues. The CDR3 nucleotides read TGTGCCAGCAGTTTAAACGGGGAAAACTATGGCTACACCTTC. It encodes CASSLNGENYGYTF.

The chain recombines TRBV12-3 or TRBV12-4 with TRBJ1-5; unclear D gene. V shed 5 bases and J shed 3 bases, with 8 bases lying between them. This CDR3 has 13 residues. DNA for the CDR3: TGTGCCAGCAGTCCCGCTACCAATCAGCCCCAGCATTTT. Its translation is CASSPATNQPQHF.

The chain joins TRBV27 to TRBJ2-1; TRBD1 might be the D (5 bases). Trimming took off 2 bases at V and 4 bases at J, with 15 bases between the two ends. The CDR3 is made up of 16 amino acids. CDR1 is MNHEY and CDR2 is SMNVEV in the germline V gene (reference sequence). CDR3 sequence (DNA): TGTGCCAGCAGTTTAGGGGCCCGGACAATTTACAATGAGCAGTTCTTC. Translated, it gives CASSLGARTIYNEQFF.

This chain connects TRBV18 to TRBJ2-5; D unclear. V lost 0 bases and J 4 bases, leaving 6 bases between the germline ends. This CDR3 spans 13 amino acids. Germline loops: CDR1 KGHSH, CDR2 LQKENI. The DNA for the CDR3 is TGTGCCAGCTCACCACCGGCCGGAGAGACCCAGTACTTC. Translation gives CASSPPAGETQYF.

The rearrangement links TRBV11-2 to TRBJ1-3; tentatively, D is TRBD1 (5 bases). Trimming shortened V by 3 bases and J by 2 bases, and 11 bases separated the two germline ends. The CDR3 loop spans 15 amino acids. Germline values: CDR1 SGHAT, CDR2 FQNNGV. CDR3 in amino acids: CASSFDSDAGNTIYF. The CDR3 coding sequence is TGTGCCAGCAGCTTCGACAGTGATGCTGGAAACACCATATATTTT.

This rearrangement joins TRBV10-2 to TRBJ2-1; D uncertain. Trimming took 8 bases from V and 8 from J, leaving 13 bases between them. This CDR3 contains 12 residues. Germline loops: CDR1 WSHSY, CDR2 SAAADI. The CDR3 DNA reads as TGCGCCAGCGGCCTGTGGCGAGATGAGCAGTTCTTC. This encodes CASGLWRDEQFF.

The rearrangement uses TRBV20-1 and TRBJ1-1; D call uncertain. Germline V gene data show CDR1 as DFQATT and CDR2 as SNEGSKA (reference sequence). CDR3 length: 11 residues. The V end was cut by 6 bases, the J end by 0 bases, with 5 bases between. CDR3 nucleotides: TGCAGTGCCCGGTTGAACACTGAAGCTTTCTTT. It codes for CSARLNTEAFF.

V is TRBV5-1 and J is TRBJ2-1, with 7 bases fitting TRBD2. Unmatched junction bases numbered 4, after V lost 4 bases and J lost 6 bases. The germline CDR1 and CDR2 sequences are SGHRS and YFSETQ. This CDR3 region has 13 residues. The CDR3 loop reads CASSRDYRNEQFF. The CDR3 DNA reads TGCGCCAGCAGCCGGGACTACCGCAATGAGCAGTTCTTC.